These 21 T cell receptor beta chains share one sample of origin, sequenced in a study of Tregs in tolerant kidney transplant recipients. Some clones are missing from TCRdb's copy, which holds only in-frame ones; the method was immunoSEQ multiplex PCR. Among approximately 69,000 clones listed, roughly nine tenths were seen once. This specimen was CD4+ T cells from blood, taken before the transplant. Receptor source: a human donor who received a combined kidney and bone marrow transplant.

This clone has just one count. CDR3 nucleotide sequence: TGTGCCAGCAGTGAGGAAGGGGGCCCCCCCGAAGCTTTCTTT. Encoded protein: CASSEEGGPPEAFF. The chain combines TRBV6-1 with TRBJ1-1, with 7 bases aligning to TRBD1. CDR3 length: 14 amino acids. Unmatched junction bases numbered 9, after V lost 3 bases and J lost 8 bases. Per the germline V gene, CDR1 is MNHNS and CDR2 is SASEGT.

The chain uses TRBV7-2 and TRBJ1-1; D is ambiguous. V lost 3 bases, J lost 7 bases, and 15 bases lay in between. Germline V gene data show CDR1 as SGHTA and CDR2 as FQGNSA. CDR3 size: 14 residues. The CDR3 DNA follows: TGTGCCAGCAGCTTGCCCCGGGCGGGGAGTGAAGCTTTCTTT. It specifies CASSLPRAGSEAFF. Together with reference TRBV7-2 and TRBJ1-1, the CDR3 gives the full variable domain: GAGVSQSPSNKVTEKGKDVELRCDPISGHTALYWYRQSLGQGLEFLIYFQGNSAPDKSGLPSDRFSAERTGGSVSTLTIQRTQQEDSAVYLCASSLPRAGSEAFFGQGTRLTVV.

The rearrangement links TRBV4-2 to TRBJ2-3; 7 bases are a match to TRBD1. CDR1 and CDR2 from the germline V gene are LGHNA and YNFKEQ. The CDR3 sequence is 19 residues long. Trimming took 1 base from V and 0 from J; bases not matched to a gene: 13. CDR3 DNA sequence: TGTGCCAGCAGCCAAGCTCTTTCCAGGGGGACGTCTAGCACAGATACGCAGTATTTT. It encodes CASSQALSRGTSSTDTQYF.

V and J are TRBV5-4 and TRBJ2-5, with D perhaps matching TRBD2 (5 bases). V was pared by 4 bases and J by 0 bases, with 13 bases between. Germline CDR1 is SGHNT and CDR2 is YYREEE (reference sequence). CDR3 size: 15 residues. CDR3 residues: CASSPDFSYQETQYF. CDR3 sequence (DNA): TGTGCCAGCAGCCCGGACTTCTCCTACCAAGAGACCCAGTACTTC.

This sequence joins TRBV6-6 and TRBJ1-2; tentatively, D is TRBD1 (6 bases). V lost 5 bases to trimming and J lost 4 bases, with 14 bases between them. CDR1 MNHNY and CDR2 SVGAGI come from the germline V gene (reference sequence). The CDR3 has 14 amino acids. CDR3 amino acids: CASSRGTDIYGYTF. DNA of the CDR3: TGTGCCAGCAGTAGGGGGACGGACATCTATGGCTACACCTTC.

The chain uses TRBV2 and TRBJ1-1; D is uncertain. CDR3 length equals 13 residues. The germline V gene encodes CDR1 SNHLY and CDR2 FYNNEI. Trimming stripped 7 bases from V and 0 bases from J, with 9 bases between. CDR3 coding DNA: TGTGCCAGCACAGAGGCCTTGAACACTGAAGCTTTCTTT. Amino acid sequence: CASTEALNTEAFF.

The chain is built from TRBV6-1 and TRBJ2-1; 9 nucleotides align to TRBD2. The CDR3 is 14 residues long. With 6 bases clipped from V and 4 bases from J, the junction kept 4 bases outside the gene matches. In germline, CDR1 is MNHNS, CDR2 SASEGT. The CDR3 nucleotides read TGTGCCAGCAGCCCTAGCGGGACTTACAATGAGCAGTTCTTC. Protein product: CASSPSGTYNEQFF.

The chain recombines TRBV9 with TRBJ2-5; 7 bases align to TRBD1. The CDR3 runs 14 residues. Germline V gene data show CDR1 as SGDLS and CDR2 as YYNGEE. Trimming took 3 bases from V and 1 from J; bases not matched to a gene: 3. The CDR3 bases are TGTGCCAGCAGCGCCCGGGACAGCCAAGAGACCCAGTACTTC. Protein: CASSARDSQETQYF.

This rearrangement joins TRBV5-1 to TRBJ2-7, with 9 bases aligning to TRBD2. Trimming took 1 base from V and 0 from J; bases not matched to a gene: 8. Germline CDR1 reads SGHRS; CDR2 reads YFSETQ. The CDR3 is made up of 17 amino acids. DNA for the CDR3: TGCGCCAGCAGCTTGAGTAGCGGGAGTTCCGGCTCCTACGAGCAGTACTTC. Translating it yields CASSLSSGSSGSYEQYF.

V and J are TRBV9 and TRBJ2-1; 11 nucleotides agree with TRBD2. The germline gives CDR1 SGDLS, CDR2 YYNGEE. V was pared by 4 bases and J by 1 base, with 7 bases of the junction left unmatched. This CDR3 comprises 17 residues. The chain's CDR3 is CASSRRLAGLSYNEQFF. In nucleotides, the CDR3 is TGTGCCAGCAGCCGAAGACTAGCGGGACTGTCCTACAATGAGCAGTTCTTC.

CDR3 bases: TGCGCCAGCAGCATTACTAGCGGGATCTACAATGAGCAGTTCTTC. Amino acid sequence: CASSITSGIYNEQFF. The chain joins TRBV5-1 to TRBJ2-1; 10 bases are shared with TRBD2. The CDR3 length is 15 residues. Per germline, CDR1 SGHRS and CDR2 YFSETQ. V trimming: 4 bases; J trimming: 3 bases; junction bases outside the gene matches: 4.

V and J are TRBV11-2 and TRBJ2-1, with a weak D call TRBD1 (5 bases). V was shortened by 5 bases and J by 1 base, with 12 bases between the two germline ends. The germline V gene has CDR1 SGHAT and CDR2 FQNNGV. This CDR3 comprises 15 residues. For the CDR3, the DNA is TGTGCCAGCAGCAACGGACAAGTATCCTACAATGAGCAGTTCTTC. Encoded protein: CASSNGQVSYNEQFF.

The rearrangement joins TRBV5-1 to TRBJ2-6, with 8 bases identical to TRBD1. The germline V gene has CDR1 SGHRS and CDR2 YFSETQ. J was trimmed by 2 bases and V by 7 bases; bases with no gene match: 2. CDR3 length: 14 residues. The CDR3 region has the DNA TGCGCCAGCCGACAGGGGACTGGGGCCAACGTCCTGACTTTC. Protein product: CASRQGTGANVLTF.

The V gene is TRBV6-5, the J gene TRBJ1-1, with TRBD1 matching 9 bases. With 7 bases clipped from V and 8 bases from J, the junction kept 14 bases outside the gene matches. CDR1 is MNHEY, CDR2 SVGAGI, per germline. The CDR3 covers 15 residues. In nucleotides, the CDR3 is TGTGCCAGCACTCAAGCCACAGGGGGCGCAGAGGAAGCTTTCTTT. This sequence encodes CASTQATGGAEEAFF.

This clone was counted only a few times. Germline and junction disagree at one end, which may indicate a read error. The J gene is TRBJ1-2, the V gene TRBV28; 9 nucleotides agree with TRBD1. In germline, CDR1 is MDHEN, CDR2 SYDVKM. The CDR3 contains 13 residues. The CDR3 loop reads CASRLTGGYSYTF. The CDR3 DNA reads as TGTGCCAGCAGACTTACAGGGGGCTATAGCTACACCTTC.

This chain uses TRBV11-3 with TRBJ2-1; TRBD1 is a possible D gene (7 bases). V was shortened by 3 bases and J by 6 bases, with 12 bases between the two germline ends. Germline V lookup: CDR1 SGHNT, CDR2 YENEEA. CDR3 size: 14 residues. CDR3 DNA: TGTGCCAGCAGCTTGATCAGGGGGGCCAATGAGCAGTTCTTC. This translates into CASSLIRGANEQFF.

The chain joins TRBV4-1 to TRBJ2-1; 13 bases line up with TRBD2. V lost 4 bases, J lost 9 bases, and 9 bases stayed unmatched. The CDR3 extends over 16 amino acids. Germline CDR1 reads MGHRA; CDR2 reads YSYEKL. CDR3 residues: CASSRRLAGGGGEQFF. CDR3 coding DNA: TGCGCCAGCAGCCGTCGACTAGCGGGGGGCGGGGGTGAGCAGTTCTTC.

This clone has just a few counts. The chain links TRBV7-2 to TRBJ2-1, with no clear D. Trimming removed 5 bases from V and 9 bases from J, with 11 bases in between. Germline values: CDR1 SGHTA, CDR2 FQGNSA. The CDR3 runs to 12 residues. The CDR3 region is CASSATYIEQFF. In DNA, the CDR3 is TGTGCCAGCAGCGCTACCTATATTGAGCAGTTCTTC. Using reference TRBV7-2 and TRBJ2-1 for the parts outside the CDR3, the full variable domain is GAGVSQSPSNKVTEKGKDVELRCDPISGHTALYWYRQSLGQGLEFLIYFQGNSAPDKSGLPSDRFSAERTGGSVSTLTIQRTQQEDSAVYLCASSATYIEQFFGPGTRLTVL.

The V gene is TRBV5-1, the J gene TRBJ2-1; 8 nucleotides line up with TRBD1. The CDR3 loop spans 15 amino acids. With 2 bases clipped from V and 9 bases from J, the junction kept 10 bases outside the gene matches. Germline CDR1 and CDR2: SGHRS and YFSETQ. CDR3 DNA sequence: TGCGCCAGCAGCTTAGCCGGGACAGGTGTCGGTGAGCAGTTCTTC. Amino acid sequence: CASSLAGTGVGEQFF.

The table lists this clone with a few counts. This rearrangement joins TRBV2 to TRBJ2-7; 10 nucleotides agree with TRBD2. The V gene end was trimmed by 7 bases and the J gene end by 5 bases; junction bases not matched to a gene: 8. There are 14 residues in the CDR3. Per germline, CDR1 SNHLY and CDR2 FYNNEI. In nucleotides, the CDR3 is TGTGCCAGCATGGTTAGCGGGAGGAGCGACGAGCAGTACTTC. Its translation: CASMVSGRSDEQYF.

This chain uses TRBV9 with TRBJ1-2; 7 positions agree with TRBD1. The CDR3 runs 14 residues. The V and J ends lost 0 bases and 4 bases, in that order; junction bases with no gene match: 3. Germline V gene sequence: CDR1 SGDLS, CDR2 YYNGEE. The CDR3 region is CASSVATGAYGYTF. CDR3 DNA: TGTGCCAGCAGCGTAGCTACAGGGGCCTATGGCTACACCTTC.